Shown below are 8 T cell receptor beta chains from a single sample sequenced in a study of blood T cell repertoires in COVID-19. Assay used: immunoSEQ multiplex PCR; TCRdb lists only in-frame clones, some missing. The sample lists 350,000 to 400,000 clones, around 90% occurring once. Source material: PBMCs or T cells enriched from blood (not recorded which). Receptor source: a woman under 30 who had recovered from COVID-19.

The table lists this clone with a count of one. The chain uses TRBV7-9 and TRBJ1-1, with D unresolved. Germline CDR1 reads SEHNR; CDR2 reads FQNEAQ (reference sequence). The CDR3 contains 16 residues. The ends were cut back, 5 bases at V and 0 bases at J, with 16 bases in the middle. CDR3 loop: CASSPPAQRMNTEAFF. The CDR3 region has the DNA TGTGCCAGCAGCCCCCCTGCACAGAGAATGAACACTGAAGCTTTCTTT.

The genes are TRBV6-6 and TRBJ2-1; tentative D call: TRBD2 (5 bases). The V gene lost 2 bases and the J gene lost 8 bases, with 19 bases spanning the gap. The germline V gene has CDR1 MNHNY and CDR2 SVGAGI (reference sequence). This CDR3 spans 16 amino acids. The CDR3 is CASSYTNPVGIHEQFF. The DNA of the CDR3 is TGTGCCAGCAGTTACACTAACCCGGTCGGGATACATGAGCAGTTCTTC.

The chain links TRBV7-9 to TRBJ2-1; perhaps TRBD1 as D (5 bases). The germline gives CDR1 SEHNR, CDR2 FQNEAQ (reference sequence). This CDR3 comprises 14 residues. The V end lost 3 bases, the J end lost 7 bases, and 13 bases lay between the germline ends. The CDR3 region is CASSLNRNLNEQFF. The CDR3 nucleotides read TGTGCCAGCAGCTTGAACAGGAATTTAAATGAGCAGTTCTTC.

J is TRBJ2-3 and V is TRBV6-5, with 11 bases that match TRBD2. The CDR3 has 14 residues. V dropped 5 bases and J dropped 8; count of bases not matched to a gene: 6. Looked up from germline, CDR1 is MNHEY and CDR2 is SVGAGI. The CDR3 bases are TGTGCCAGCAGTAACCTAGCGGGGGGAGTTACGCAGTATTTT. Translation: CASSNLAGGVTQYF.

V usage is TRBV7-3 and J usage is TRBJ2-1; 13 bases align to TRBD2. The CDR3 totals 14 residues. Germline V gives CDR1 SGHTA, CDR2 FQGTGA. V was clipped by 5 bases and J by 8 bases; unmatched bases: 3. The CDR3 DNA is TGTGCCAGCAGCCTTGGGACTAGCGGGGATGAGCAGTTCTTC. Amino acid sequence: CASSLGTSGDEQFF.

The rearrangement links TRBV11-3 to TRBJ2-7; D unclear. This CDR3 spans 15 amino acids. Deletions cut 5 bases from V and 3 bases from J, with 17 bases between. Per the germline V gene, CDR1 is SGHNT and CDR2 is YENEEA. DNA for the CDR3: TGTGCCAGCAGCCCCGATAACATGCGACACTACGAGCAGTACTTC. Amino acids: CASSPDNMRHYEQYF.

The chain uses TRBV9 and TRBJ1-2; D is unresolved. The CDR3 is made up of 14 amino acids. Germline V gives CDR1 SGDLS, CDR2 YYNGEE. Trimming cost V 4 bases and J 8 bases, with 18 bases left between them. The CDR3: CASSPPGVGEGYTF. The CDR3 DNA reads TGTGCCAGCAGCCCTCCCGGGGTCGGGGAAGGCTACACCTTC.

The chain combines TRBV3-1 (or the pseudogene TRBV3-2) with TRBJ2-7; D possibly corresponds to TRBD2 (5 bases). Germline V gene data show CDR1 as LGHDT and CDR2 as YNNKEL (reference sequence). Deletions cut 2 bases from V and 6 bases from J, with 17 bases between. The CDR3 length is 15 residues. Here the CDR3 reads CASSQPTGWRSEQYF. CDR3 DNA: TGTGCCAGCAGCCAACCCACGGGATGGCGGAGCGAGCAGTACTTC.